A single sample is the source of the 8 T cell receptor beta chains below, sequenced in a study of blood T cell repertoires in COVID-19. The assay was immunoSEQ multiplex PCR, and TCRdb's table has in-frame clones only and misses some. The profile shows roughly 36,000 clones, roughly 94% of them singletons. Source material: peripheral blood. The receptors derive from a human donor with active COVID-19. The donor label of this sample is uncertain.

The genes are TRBV5-1 and TRBJ2-1, with a weak D call TRBD1 (6 bases). This CDR3 comprises 12 residues. Trimming pared 4 bases from V and 6 bases from J, leaving 8 bases between. Germline CDR1 SGHRS, CDR2 YFSETQ. The CDR3 DNA follows: TGCGCCAGCAGCGTACAGGGCAATGAGCAGTTCTTC. Protein: CASSVQGNEQFF.

The chain carries TRBV4-1 and TRBJ2-1; no definite D call. The CDR3 loop spans 15 amino acids. Trimming removed 4 bases from V and 6 bases from J, with 16 bases in between. The germline gives CDR1 MGHRA, CDR2 YSYEKL. CDR3 nucleotide sequence: TGCGCCAGCAGCCCCTCGAGCGCCCCGTCCAATGAGCAGTTCTTC. This gives the protein CASSPSSAPSNEQFF.

V is TRBV11-3 and J is TRBJ2-3, with 11 nucleotides matching TRBD2. This CDR3 has 16 residues. Germline V gives CDR1 SGHNT, CDR2 YENEEA. The V segment lost 2 bases and the J segment 1 base; nucleotides outside the gene matches: 2. CDR3: CASSLKLAGGTDTQYF. In DNA, the CDR3 is TGTGCCAGCAGCTTAAAACTAGCGGGGGGCACAGATACGCAGTATTTT.

The chain joins TRBV7-6 to TRBJ2-1; possible D gene TRBD1, 6 bases. Trimming removed 5 bases from V and 12 bases from J, with 23 bases in between. The CDR3 has 15 residues. Germline V gene data show CDR1 as SGHVS and CDR2 as FNYEAQ. The CDR3 DNA reads as TGTGCCAGCAGCCTCCGGGCCCAGGGGTCCGCGGGGCAGTTCTTC. This encodes CASSLRAQGSAGQFF.

The chain uses TRBV18 and TRBJ2-3; a weak D match, TRBD2 (6 bases). Trimming stripped 3 bases from V and 2 bases from J, with 21 bases between. In germline, CDR1 is KGHSH, CDR2 LQKENI. This CDR3 is 18 amino acids long. DNA of the CDR3: TGTGCCAGCTCACCCAAGCCCCCTGGAGGGGCCTACACAGATACGCAGTATTTT. Translated, it gives CASSPKPPGGAYTDTQYF.

The chain carries TRBV19 and TRBJ2-6; perhaps TRBD2 as D (5 bases). Trimming stripped 3 bases from V and 7 bases from J, with 7 bases between. The CDR3 length is 13 residues. Germline values: CDR1 LNHDA, CDR2 SQIVND (reference sequence). The CDR3: CASSMSSANVLTF. The CDR3 coding sequence is TGTGCCAGTAGTATGTCTAGCGCCAACGTCCTGACTTTC.

The V and J genes are TRBV5-4 and TRBJ1-2; D is undetermined. The CDR3 extends over 16 amino acids. Trimming pared 4 bases from V and 10 bases from J, leaving 26 bases between. Germline-derived CDR1 and CDR2 are SGHNT and YYREEE (reference sequence). CDR3 loop: CASSPAVIPSRGDYTF. CDR3 sequence (DNA): TGTGCCAGCAGCCCTGCAGTAATCCCCTCACGCGGGGACTACACCTTC.

The chain uses TRBV6-5 and TRBJ1-1; TRBD1 matches 9 bases. After removal of 7 bases from V and 5 bases from J, the junction contained 8 bases not matched to a gene. The CDR3 contains 14 residues. The germline V gene has CDR1 MNHEY and CDR2 SVGAGI. This chain's CDR3 is CASIPTGGGTEAFF. The DNA for the CDR3 is TGTGCCAGCATTCCCACAGGGGGCGGAACTGAAGCTTTCTTT.